These 12 T cell receptor beta chains were all obtained from the same sample, sequenced in a study of blood T cell repertoires in COVID-19. Profiling relied on immunoSEQ multiplex PCR, and the TCRdb table lists in-frame clones only, not all of them. There are some 90,000 clones in the sample; approximately 90% occur only once, and about 2% lies in the top ten. Input material: peripheral blood. These receptors originate from a man aged 45-65 years with acute or convalescent COVID-19.

This clone has just one count. The chain has TRBV28 and TRBJ2-7; D possibly corresponds to TRBD1 (7 bases). The CDR3 is 15 residues long. Trimming shortened V by 2 bases and J by 5 bases, and 16 bases separated the two germline ends. Germline lookup yields CDR1 MDHEN and CDR2 SYDVKM. CDR3: CASSLPGQGEDEQYF. The DNA for the CDR3 is TGTGCCAGCAGTTTACCGGGGCAGGGGGAGGACGAGCAGTACTTC.

The rearrangement links TRBV6-5 to TRBJ1-1; a possible D gene is TRBD1 (6 bases). The V end was cut by 6 bases, the J end by 1 base, with 15 bases between. Germline CDR1 is MNHEY and CDR2 is SVGAGI. This CDR3 region has 15 residues. The CDR3 region is CASRPGTPKNTEAFF. DNA of the CDR3: TGTGCCAGCAGACCCGGGACACCTAAGAACACTGAAGCTTTCTTT.

The V gene is TRBV6-5, the J gene TRBJ1-2; 8 bases agree with TRBD1. The CDR3 is 13 residues long. CDR1 is MNHEY, CDR2 SVGAGI, per germline. J lost 4 bases, V lost 7 bases, and 5 bases had no gene match. The CDR3 loop is CASKETGGYGYTF. Written as DNA, the CDR3 is TGTGCCAGCAAGGAAACAGGGGGCTATGGCTACACCTTC.

This sequence joins TRBV5-1 and TRBJ1-2, with 8 nucleotides matching TRBD1. The germline V gene encodes CDR1 SGHRS and CDR2 YFSETQ. The V segment lost 1 base and the J segment 6 bases; nucleotides outside the gene matches: 8. The CDR3 consists of 15 residues. The DNA of the CDR3 is TGCGCCAGCAGCTTGATCGGACAGGGCGGAGATGGCTACACCTTC. It encodes CASSLIGQGGDGYTF.

This clone came up once. The rearrangement uses TRBV21-1 and TRBJ2-7; the DNA was not compared with TRBD1, the D call given in the table. TRBV21-1 is labeled a pseudogene. The CDR3 runs to 15 residues. Written as DNA, the CDR3 is TGTGCCAGCAGGAATTATGACAGGACGAGGTACGAGCAGTACGTC. This translates into CASRNYDRTRYEQYV.

Written as DNA, the CDR3 is TGTGCCAGCAGCCATGCACTAGCGGGGGGGGAGACCCAGTACTTC. As protein: CASSHALAGGETQYF. The V call is TRBV3-1 (or the pseudogene TRBV3-2), the J call TRBJ2-5; the match to TRBD2 covers 13 bases. The V gene's germline CDR1 is LGHDT and CDR2 YNNKEL (reference sequence). The CDR3 consists of 15 residues. The V gene end was trimmed by 3 bases and the J gene end by 5 bases; junction bases not matched to a gene: 3.

This chain links TRBV19 with TRBJ2-1, with D possibly being TRBD2 (7 bases). The CDR3 has 14 amino acids. Germline-derived CDR1 and CDR2 are LNHDA and SQIVND (reference sequence). The V gene lost 11 bases and the J gene lost 10 bases, with 24 bases spanning the gap. The CDR3 nucleotides are TGTGCCTCAAGGGCGGGGCGACGGGGGGCGGAGCAGTTCTTC. This encodes CASRAGRRGAEQFF.

The V gene is TRBV6-5, the J gene TRBJ1-6, with 8 bases lining up with TRBD1. CDR1 is MNHEY and CDR2 is SVGAGI in the germline V gene. V lost 4 bases, J lost 11 bases, and 10 bases stayed unmatched. This CDR3 region has 15 residues. The DNA for the CDR3 is TGTGCCAGCAGTTCGTCCGGGACAGGCTATCCACCCCTCCACTTT. Translating it yields CASSSSGTGYPPLHF.

V usage is TRBV5-6 and J usage is TRBJ2-7; 7 bases match TRBD1. CDR1 and CDR2 from the germline V gene are SGHDT and YYEEEE. V lost 3 bases, J lost 13 bases, and 13 bases stayed unmatched. CDR3 length equals 13 residues. For the CDR3, the DNA is TGTGCCAGCAGCTCTCTAGACAGGGCCGGGGATTACTTC. Protein product: CASSSLDRAGDYF.

The chain uses TRBV13 and TRBJ1-5; the D is unclear. This CDR3 spans 12 amino acids. V lost 2 bases and J 9 bases, leaving 8 bases between the germline ends. Germline V gives CDR1 PRHDT, CDR2 FYEKMQ (reference sequence). The CDR3 loop reads CASSLFEGPQHF. CDR3 DNA sequence: TGTGCCAGCAGCTTATTTGAGGGGCCCCAGCATTTT.

The V gene is TRBV5-6, the J gene TRBJ1-2, with TRBD1 matching 7 bases. CDR1 SGHDT and CDR2 YYEEEE come from the germline V gene. The CDR3 sequence is 15 residues long. V lost 4 bases, J lost 0 bases, and 6 bases stayed unmatched. This CDR3 is CASSPAGTANYGYTF. CDR3 nucleotide sequence: TGTGCCAGCAGCCCTGCCGGGACAGCTAACTATGGCTACACCTTC.

This chain connects TRBV6-5 to TRBJ1-4, with 8 bases that match TRBD1. Germline V CDR1 and CDR2: MNHEY, SVGAGI. CDR3 length equals 13 residues. V gave up 8 bases and J gave up 7 bases; unmatched junction bases: 6. This chain's CDR3 is CASAGQGSEKLFF. In nucleotides, the CDR3 is TGTGCCAGCGCCGGACAGGGAAGTGAAAAACTGTTTTTT.